This entry concerns a single T cell receptor beta chain. The CDR3 extends over 11 amino acids. Trimming cost V 6 bases and J 8 bases; bases outside gene matches: 3. The germline V gene has CDR1 SQVTM and CDR2 ANQGSEA. Regarding treatment: oral pan-JAK inhibitor, 5-10 mg twice daily. Samples from alopecia areata patients were lesional scalp punch biopsies and peripheral blood. In each case, RNA was isolated and then reverse transcribed into cDNA as the sequencing template. TCRdb keeps only in-frame clones here, not all; method: immunoSEQ multiplex PCR. This repertoire shows approximately 200,000 clones, roughly three fifths found once; its top ten account for about 3.5%. The sample is drawn from a study of CD8+ T cells in alopecia areata. Study as a whole: Treated patients received severity scores based on the percentage of scalp area affected.

The chain uses TRBV29-1 and TRBJ1-2; 10 nucleotides match TRBD1. The sequence came from a human donor with alopecia areata. The sample consisted of CD4+ T cells sorted from blood, taken at week 4, from a patient treated with tofacitinib. CDR3 loop: CSVGTGAGYTF. CDR3 coding DNA: TGCAGCGTCGGGACAGGGGCCGGCTACACCTTC. Filled out from reference TRBV29-1 and TRBJ1-2, the complete variable domain reads SAVISQKPSRDICQRGTSLTIQCQVDSQVTMMFWYRQQPGQSLTLIATANQGSEATYESGFVIDKFPISRPNLTFSTLTVSNMSPEDSSIYLCSVGTGAGYTFGSGTRLTVV.